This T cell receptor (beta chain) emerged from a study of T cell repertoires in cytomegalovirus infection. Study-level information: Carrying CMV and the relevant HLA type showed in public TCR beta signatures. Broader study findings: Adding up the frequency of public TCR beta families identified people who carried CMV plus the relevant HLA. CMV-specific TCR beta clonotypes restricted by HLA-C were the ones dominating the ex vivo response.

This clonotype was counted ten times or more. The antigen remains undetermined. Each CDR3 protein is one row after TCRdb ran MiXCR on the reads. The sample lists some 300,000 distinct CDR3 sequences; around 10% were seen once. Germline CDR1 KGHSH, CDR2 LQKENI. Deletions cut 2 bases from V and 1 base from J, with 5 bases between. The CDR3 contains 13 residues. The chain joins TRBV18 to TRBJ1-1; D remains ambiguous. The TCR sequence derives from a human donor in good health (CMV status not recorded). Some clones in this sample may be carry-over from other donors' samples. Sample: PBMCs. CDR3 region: CASSPIANTEAFF. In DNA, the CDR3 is TGTGCCAGCTCACCAATAGCGAACACTGAAGCTTTCTTT.